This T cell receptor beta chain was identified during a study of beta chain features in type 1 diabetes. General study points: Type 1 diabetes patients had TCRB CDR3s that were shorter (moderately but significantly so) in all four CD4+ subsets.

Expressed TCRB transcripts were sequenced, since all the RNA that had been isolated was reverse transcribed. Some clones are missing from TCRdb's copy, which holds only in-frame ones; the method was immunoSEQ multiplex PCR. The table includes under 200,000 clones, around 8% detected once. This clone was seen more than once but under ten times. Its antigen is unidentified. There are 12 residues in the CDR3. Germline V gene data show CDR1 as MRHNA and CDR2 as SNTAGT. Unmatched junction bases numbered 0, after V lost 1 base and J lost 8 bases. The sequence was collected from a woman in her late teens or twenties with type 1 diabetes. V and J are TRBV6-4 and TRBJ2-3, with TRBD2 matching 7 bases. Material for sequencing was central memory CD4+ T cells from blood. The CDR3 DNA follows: TGTGCCAGCAGTGACTGGGGGGGTACGCAGTATTTT. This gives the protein CASSDWGGTQYF.